The 27 T cell receptor beta chains below were found in one sample sequenced in a study of spatial heterogeneity in lung cancer (dated by TCRdb to about 2019). Libraries were prepared through 5' RACE. The reads were generated on a NextSeq 500. TCRdb's own reprocessing of the public reads used fastp at Q25 and MiXCR and kept productive beta chains. Every distinct CDR3 protein forms one entry, paired with its most common genes and DNA. For this sample there are about 47,000 distinct CDR3 sequences; 7.4% appear just once. About a third of the sample is held by the ten biggest clonotypes. The time point label corresponds to: blood at routine non-recurrence follow-up after resection. Without any cell sorting, TCR sequencing was performed on whole RNA extracted either from tumor and nontumor lung tissue or from cryopreserved PBMC samples. Source: PBMCs, taken at follow-up. These receptors all come from a female donor with early-stage non-small cell lung cancer.

The chain joins TRBV30 to TRBJ2-7; D is ambiguous. The CDR3 spans 12 residues. Trimming removed 3 bases from V and 4 bases from J, with 10 bases in between. Germline V gene data show CDR1 as GTSNPN and CDR2 as SVGIG (reference sequence). The CDR3 protein is CAWSDHQYEQYF. CDR3 sequence (DNA): TGTGCCTGGAGCGACCACCAGTACGAGCAGTACTTC.

This clonotype appeared many times. The chain joins TRBV12-5 to TRBJ2-7, with TRBD2 matching 11 bases. This CDR3 has 15 amino acids. The V gene end was trimmed by 3 bases and the J gene end by 6 bases; junction bases not matched to a gene: 7. Germline V gene data show CDR1 as LGHNT and CDR2 as FRNRAP. The chain's CDR3 is CASGLGTSGSLEQYF. CDR3 DNA sequence: TGTGCTAGTGGTTTAGGGACTAGCGGTTCCCTCGAGCAGTACTTC.

This clonotype was observed a single time. CDR3: CASRSGQGGPYEQYF. CDR3 coding DNA: TGTGCCAGCAGATCCGGACAGGGAGGCCCCTACGAGCAGTACTTC. The chain uses TRBV6-4 and TRBJ2-7, with 8 bases lining up with TRBD1. The CDR3 runs 15 residues. The J segment lost 2 bases and the V segment lost 6 bases, leaving 9 bases of the junction unmatched. CDR1 and CDR2 from the germline V gene are MRHNA and SNTAGT.

The sample holds a few counts of this clonotype. The V and J genes are TRBV27 and TRBJ2-3; D could derive from TRBD1 or TRBD2 (5 bases each). The CDR3 runs to 15 residues. CDR1 is MNHEY and CDR2 is SMNVEV in the germline V gene (reference sequence). V lost 4 bases and J lost 5, with 16 bases in between. The CDR3 DNA reads as TGTGCCAGCAGTTCCCCGGGACGTGGACAAGATACGCAGTATTTT. Translated: CASSSPGRGQDTQYF.

This clonotype was seen repeatedly, ten times or more. The chain uses TRBV4-3 and TRBJ1-2, with 10 bases identical to TRBD1. With 5 bases clipped from V and 7 bases from J, the junction kept 7 bases outside the gene matches. This CDR3 has 14 amino acids. Germline V gives CDR1 LGHNA, CDR2 YSLEER. The CDR3 reads CASSETGTGVGYTF. The CDR3 DNA follows: TGCGCCAGCAGCGAAACCGGGACAGGGGTTGGCTACACCTTC.

The chain uses TRBV5-1 and TRBJ2-3, with 9 bases that match TRBD1. Germline V CDR1 and CDR2: SGHRS, YFSETQ. V shed 0 bases, J shed 4 bases, and the junction held 0 bases outside the gene matches. The CDR3 extends over 14 amino acids. The CDR3 bases are TGCGCCAGCAGCTTGGGGACAGGGGCAGATACGCAGTATTTT. Residues: CASSLGTGADTQYF.

The chain carries TRBV6-5 and TRBJ1-5; D is unclear. The CDR3 covers 9 residues. From germline, CDR1 is MNHEY and CDR2 SVGAGI. CDR3 loop: CVEGQPQHF. Written as DNA, the CDR3 is TGTGTGGAGGGTCAGCCCCAGCATTTT.

This clonotype occurred many times. The rearrangement uses TRBV7-2 and TRBJ2-5; D gene unclear. The CDR3 covers 12 residues. Germline CDR1 and CDR2: SGHTA and FQGNSA. Trimming removed 1 base at V and 4 bases at J, with 4 bases between. CDR3 residues: CASSLVGETQYF. The CDR3 bases are TGTGCCAGCAGCTTAGTCGGAGAGACCCAGTACTTC.

The chain couples TRBV7-7 to TRBJ2-5; 12 positions match TRBD1. Germline CDR1 and CDR2: SSHAT and FNYEAQ (reference sequence). This CDR3 spans 16 amino acids. J was trimmed by 4 bases and V by 0 bases; bases with no gene match: 3. The CDR3 sequence is CASSLAGQGAGETQYF. CDR3 nucleotides: TGTGCCAGCAGCTTAGCGGGACAGGGGGCCGGAGAGACCCAGTACTTC. Based on the CDR3 plus reference TRBV7-7 and TRBJ2-5, the full variable domain is GAGVSQSPRYKVTKRGQDVTLRCDPISSHATLYWYQQALGQGPEFLTYFNYEAQPDKSGLPSDRFSAERPEGSISTLTIQRTEQRDSAMYRCASSLAGQGAGETQYFGPGTRLLVL.

At least ten counts were recorded for this clonotype. J is TRBJ1-3 and V is TRBV7-2; the D is unclear. The CDR3 covers 15 residues. Germline loops: CDR1 SGHTA, CDR2 FQGNSA. Trimming pared 4 bases from V and 0 bases from J, leaving 10 bases between. The DNA for the CDR3 is TGTGCCAGCAGCTCGCAACCAGGCTCTGGAAACACCATATATTTT. Protein: CASSSQPGSGNTIYF.

This clonotype appeared many times. V and J are TRBV28 and TRBJ2-5; the D is unclear. V was pared by 6 bases and J by 2 bases, with 7 bases between. Per the germline V gene, CDR1 is MDHEN and CDR2 is SYDVKM. The CDR3 has 12 amino acids. The CDR3 loop is CASRSSQETQYF. CDR3 bases: TGTGCCAGCAGGTCGTCACAAGAGACCCAGTACTTC.

This clonotype turned up a few times. The rearrangement links TRBV2 to TRBJ2-1; D unresolved. The V and J ends lost 3 bases and 9 bases respectively, with 18 bases between them. This CDR3 contains 15 residues. Germline CDR1 SNHLY, CDR2 FYNNEI. CDR3 nucleotide sequence: TGTGCCAGCAGTGATAGGCTAGTCGTTCTTACTGAGCAGTTCTTC. Residues: CASSDRLVVLTEQFF.

V usage is TRBV4-1 and J usage is TRBJ2-1, with D perhaps matching TRBD1 (5 bases). The CDR3 runs to 16 residues. In germline, CDR1 is MGHRA, CDR2 YSYEKL. Trimming cost V 4 bases and J 7 bases, with 20 bases left between them. The CDR3 region is CASSPGPRTIGNEQFF. The CDR3 region has the DNA TGCGCCAGCAGCCCAGGGCCGCGGACCATAGGGAATGAGCAGTTCTTC.

This clonotype showed up many times. The chain recombines TRBV27 with TRBJ2-7, with 8 bases fitting TRBD1. The CDR3 loop spans 15 amino acids. V gave up 5 bases and J gave up 1 base; unmatched junction bases: 7. Looked up from germline, CDR1 is MNHEY and CDR2 is SMNVEV (reference sequence). The DNA of the CDR3 is TGTGCCAGCAGTCCTCGGACAGGGCGTTCCTACGAGCAGTACTTC. Its protein is CASSPRTGRSYEQYF.

This chain joins TRBV11-2 and TRBJ1-1; D is ambiguous. The V end was cut by 5 bases, the J end by 2 bases, with 12 bases between. Germline CDR1 SGHAT, CDR2 FQNNGV. The CDR3 extends over 14 amino acids. The DNA of the CDR3 is TGTGCCAGCAGCCGGTCGACTCCTAACACTGAAGCTTTCTTT. Translated, it gives CASSRSTPNTEAFF.

The V call is TRBV16, the J call TRBJ2-1; TRBD1 might be the D (7 bases). The V end lost 1 base, the J end lost 0 bases, and 10 bases lay between the germline ends. This CDR3 is built from 16 residues. The germline V gene encodes CDR1 KGHSY and CDR2 FQNENV. The CDR3 DNA reads TGTGCCAGCAGCCAATGGCAGGGGGGCTCCTACAATGAGCAGTTCTTC. It is translated as CASSQWQGGSYNEQFF.

This clonotype was counted ten times or more. The chain combines TRBV28 with TRBJ1-5; 9 bases map to TRBD1. J was trimmed by 4 bases and V by 1 base; bases with no gene match: 11. Germline V gives CDR1 MDHEN, CDR2 SYDVKM. This CDR3 is built from 18 residues. The CDR3 sequence is CASSLLPGTGKRNQPQHF. The CDR3 DNA follows: TGTGCCAGCAGTTTATTGCCCGGGACAGGGAAGAGGAATCAGCCCCAGCATTTT.

This rearrangement joins TRBV6-2 or TRBV6-3 to TRBJ2-3, with D perhaps being TRBD1 or TRBD2 (5 bases each). This CDR3 spans 16 amino acids. V was trimmed by 4 bases and J by 3 bases, leaving 17 bases between them. Germline V gene data show CDR1 as MNHEY and CDR2 as SVGEGT. The CDR3 loop is CASSSAPWDQTDTQYF. The CDR3 bases are TGTGCCAGCAGTTCCGCACCATGGGACCAAACAGATACGCAGTATTTT.

As regards this clonotype: This may arise from a read error, as a much more abundant clone is one base away. The rearrangement links TRBV20-1 to TRBJ1-4, with no clear D. The CDR3 contains 12 residues. The germline V and J ends were trimmed by 3 bases and 8 bases, with 10 bases remaining between them. Per germline, CDR1 DFQATT and CDR2 SNEGSKA (reference sequence). In nucleotides, the CDR3 is TGCAGTGCTAGTACCCCGTTAGAAAAACTGTTTTTT. Translated, it gives CSASTPLEKLFF.

This clonotype has just a few counts. The chain uses TRBV30 and TRBJ2-3, with 7 bases matching TRBD2. Germline loops: CDR1 GTSNPN, CDR2 SVGIG (reference sequence). The CDR3 contains 14 residues. J was trimmed by 1 base and V by 3 bases; bases with no gene match: 4. For the CDR3, the DNA is TGTGCCTGGAGGCTCCGGGGGGGCACAGATACGCAGTATTTT. This translates into CAWRLRGGTDTQYF.

This clonotype occurred many times. The chain has TRBV3-1 and TRBJ2-7; unclear D gene. Per the germline V gene, CDR1 is LGHDT and CDR2 is YNNKEL (reference sequence). The CDR3 loop spans 17 amino acids. Trimming removed 0 bases at V and 3 bases at J, with 18 bases between. The CDR3: CASSQDGIPGFIYEQYF. The CDR3 DNA reads as TGTGCCAGCAGCCAAGATGGAATTCCCGGGTTCATCTACGAGCAGTACTTC.

This clonotype was counted between two and nine times. This rearrangement joins TRBV20-1 to TRBJ1-1, with 7 bases fitting TRBD1. This CDR3 spans 17 amino acids. J gave up 1 base and V 4 bases, and 15 bases lay outside the gene matches. Per the germline V gene, CDR1 is DFQATT and CDR2 is SNEGSKA (reference sequence). The CDR3 spells CSATKDRTAKTNTEAFF. The CDR3 DNA reads TGCAGTGCTACAAAGGACAGGACGGCTAAAACGAACACTGAAGCTTTCTTT.

This clonotype was seen at least ten times. V gene TRBV29-1 combines with J gene TRBJ1-2; possibly TRBD1 for D (6 bases). Trimming took off 8 bases at V and 1 base at J, with 8 bases between the two ends. Germline-derived CDR1 and CDR2 are SQVTM and ANQGSEA. The CDR3 sequence is 11 residues long. The DNA for the CDR3 is TGCAGCCACAGGGATAACTATGGCTACACCTTC. The encoded protein is CSHRDNYGYTF.

This clonotype was picked up many times. The V and J genes are TRBV29-1 and TRBJ2-1; D is possibly TRBD2 (6 bases). The CDR3 runs 12 residues. Trimming pared 7 bases from V and 8 bases from J, leaving 15 bases between. Germline V gene data show CDR1 as SQVTM and CDR2 as ANQGSEA. CDR3 sequence reads: CSAGVIVHEQFF. As DNA, the CDR3 is TGCAGCGCGGGGGTCATAGTTCATGAGCAGTTCTTC.

This clonotype was observed at least ten times. In DNA form, the CDR3 reads TGCGCCAGCAGCCCTGGGTTAGCGGGGATGGTGGAGACCCAGTACTTC. Its translation: CASSPGLAGMVETQYF. The chain combines TRBV5-1 with TRBJ2-5; 8 positions match TRBD2. CDR3 length: 16 amino acids. The germline V gene has CDR1 SGHRS and CDR2 YFSETQ. The V and J ends lost 4 bases and 5 bases, in that order; junction bases with no gene match: 13.

In this sample, this clonotype turned up many times. The rearrangement links TRBV7-2 to TRBJ2-3; 13 bases are a match to TRBD2. The germline V gene has CDR1 SGHTA and CDR2 FQGNSA. The CDR3 is made up of 16 amino acids. The V and J ends lost 5 bases and 2 bases, in that order; junction bases with no gene match: 4. CDR3 sequence: CASSPGLAGNTDTQYF. CDR3 coding DNA: TGTGCCAGCAGCCCGGGACTAGCGGGGAACACAGATACGCAGTATTTT.

This clonotype was counted at least ten times. CDR3 residues: CASSVVTGAFF. The DNA for the CDR3 is TGTGCCAGCAGTGTCGTAACCGGCGCTTTCTTT. The J gene is TRBJ1-1, the V gene TRBV2; D remains unclear. The CDR3 sequence is 11 residues long. Germline-derived CDR1 and CDR2 are SNHLY and FYNNEI. Trimming left V 4 bases short and J 11 bases short, with 11 bases between.